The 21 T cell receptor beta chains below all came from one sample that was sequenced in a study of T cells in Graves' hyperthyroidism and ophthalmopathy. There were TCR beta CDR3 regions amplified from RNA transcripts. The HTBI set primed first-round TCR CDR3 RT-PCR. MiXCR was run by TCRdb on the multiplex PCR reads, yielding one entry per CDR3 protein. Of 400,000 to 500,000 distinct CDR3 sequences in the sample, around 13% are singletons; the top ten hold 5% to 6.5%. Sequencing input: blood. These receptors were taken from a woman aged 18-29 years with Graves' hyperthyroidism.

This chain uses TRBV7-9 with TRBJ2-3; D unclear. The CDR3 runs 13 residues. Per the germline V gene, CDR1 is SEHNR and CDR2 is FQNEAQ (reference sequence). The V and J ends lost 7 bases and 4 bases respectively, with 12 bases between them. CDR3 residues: CASKEGTADTQYF. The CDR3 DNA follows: TGTGCCAGCAAGGAAGGCACGGCAGATACGCAGTATTTT.

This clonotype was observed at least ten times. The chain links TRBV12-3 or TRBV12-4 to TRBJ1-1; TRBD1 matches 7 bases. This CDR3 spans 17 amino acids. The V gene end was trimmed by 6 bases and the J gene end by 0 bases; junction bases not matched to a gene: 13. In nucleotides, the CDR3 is TGTGCCAGCAGCGACAGCACAGGGGCACGAATGAACACTGAAGCTTTCTTT. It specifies CASSDSTGARMNTEAFF.

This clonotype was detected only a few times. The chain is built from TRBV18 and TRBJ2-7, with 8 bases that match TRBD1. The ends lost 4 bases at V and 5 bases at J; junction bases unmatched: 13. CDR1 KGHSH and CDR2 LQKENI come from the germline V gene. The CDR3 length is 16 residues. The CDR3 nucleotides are TGTGCCAGCTCACACAGGACAGGGAGGAGTATGGACGAGCAGTACTTC. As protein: CASSHRTGRSMDEQYF. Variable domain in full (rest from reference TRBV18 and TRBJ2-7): NAGVMQNPRHLVRRRGQEARLRCSPMKGHSHVYWYRQLPEEGLKFMVYLQKENIIDESGMPKERFSAEFPKEGPSILRIQQVVRGDSAAYFCASSHRTGRSMDEQYFGPGTRLTVT.

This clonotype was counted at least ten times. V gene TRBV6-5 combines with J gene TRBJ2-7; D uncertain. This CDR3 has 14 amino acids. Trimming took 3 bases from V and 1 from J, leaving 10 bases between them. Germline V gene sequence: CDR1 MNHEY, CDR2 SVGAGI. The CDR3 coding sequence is TGTGCCAGCAGTTATAGTCCAGATTCCTACGAGCAGTACTTC. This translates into CASSYSPDSYEQYF.

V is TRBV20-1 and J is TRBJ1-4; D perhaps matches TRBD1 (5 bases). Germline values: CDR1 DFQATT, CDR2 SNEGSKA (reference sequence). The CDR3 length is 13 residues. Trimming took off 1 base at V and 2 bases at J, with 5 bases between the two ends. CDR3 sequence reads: CSARGGTNEKLFF. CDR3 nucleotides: TGCAGTGCTAGAGGGGGGACTAATGAAAAACTGTTTTTT.

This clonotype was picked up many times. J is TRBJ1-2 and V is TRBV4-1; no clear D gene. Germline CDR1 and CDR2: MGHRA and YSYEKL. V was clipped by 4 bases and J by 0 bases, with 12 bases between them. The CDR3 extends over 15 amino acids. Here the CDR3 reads CASSLDATANYGYTF. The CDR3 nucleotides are TGCGCCAGCAGCCTTGACGCTACAGCTAACTATGGCTACACCTTC.

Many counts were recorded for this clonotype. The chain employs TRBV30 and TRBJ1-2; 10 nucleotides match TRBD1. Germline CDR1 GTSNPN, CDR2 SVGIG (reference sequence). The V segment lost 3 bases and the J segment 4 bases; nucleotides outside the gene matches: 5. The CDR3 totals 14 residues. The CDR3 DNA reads TGTGCCTGGAGGGTGACAGGGGGCATCTATGGCTACACCTTC. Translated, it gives CAWRVTGGIYGYTF.

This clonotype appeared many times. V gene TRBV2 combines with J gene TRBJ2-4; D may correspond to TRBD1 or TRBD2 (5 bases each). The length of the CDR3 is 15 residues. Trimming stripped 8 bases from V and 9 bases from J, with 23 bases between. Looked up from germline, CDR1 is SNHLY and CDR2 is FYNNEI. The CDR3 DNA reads TGTGCCAGCGAACAACAGGCGGGCCTGGTGGGCATTCAGTACTTC. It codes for CASEQQAGLVGIQYF. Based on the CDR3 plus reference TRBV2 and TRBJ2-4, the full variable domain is EPEVTQTPSHQVTQMGQEVILRCVPISNHLYFYWYRQILGQKVEFLVSFYNNEISEKSEIFDDQFSVERPDGSNFTLKIRSTKLEDSAMYFCASEQQAGLVGIQYFGAGTRLSVL.

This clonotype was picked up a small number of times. CDR3 in DNA: TGTGCCAGCAGCCCCCTCCCGCGGGAGTATACCGGGGAGCTGTTTTTT. Residues: CASSPLPREYTGELFF. V gene TRBV5-8 combines with J gene TRBJ2-2; 7 bases fit TRBD2. The V and J ends lost 4 bases and 5 bases, in that order; junction bases with no gene match: 11. The CDR3 spans 16 residues. Per germline, CDR1 SGHTS and CDR2 YDEGEE.

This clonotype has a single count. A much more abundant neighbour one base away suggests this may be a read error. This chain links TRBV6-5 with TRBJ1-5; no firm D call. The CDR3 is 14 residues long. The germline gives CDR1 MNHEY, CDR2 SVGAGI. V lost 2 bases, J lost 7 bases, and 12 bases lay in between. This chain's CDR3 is CASSYPPGMQPQHF. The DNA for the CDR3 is TGTGCCAGCAGTTACCCCCCGGGGATGCAGCCCCAGCATTTT.

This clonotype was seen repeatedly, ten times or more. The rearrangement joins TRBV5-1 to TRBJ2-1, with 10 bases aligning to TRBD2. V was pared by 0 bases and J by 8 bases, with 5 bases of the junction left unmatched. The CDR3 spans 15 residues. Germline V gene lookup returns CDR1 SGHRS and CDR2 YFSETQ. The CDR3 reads CASSLASGSVYEQFF. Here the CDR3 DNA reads TGCGCCAGCAGCTTGGCTAGCGGGAGTGTGTATGAGCAGTTCTTC.

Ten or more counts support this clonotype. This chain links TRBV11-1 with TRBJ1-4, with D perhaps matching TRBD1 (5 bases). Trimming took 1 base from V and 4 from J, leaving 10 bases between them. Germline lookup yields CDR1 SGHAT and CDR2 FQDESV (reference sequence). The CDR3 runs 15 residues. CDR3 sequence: CASSLEGTRNEKLFF. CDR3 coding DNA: TGTGCCAGCAGCTTAGAAGGGACGCGTAATGAAAAACTGTTTTTT.

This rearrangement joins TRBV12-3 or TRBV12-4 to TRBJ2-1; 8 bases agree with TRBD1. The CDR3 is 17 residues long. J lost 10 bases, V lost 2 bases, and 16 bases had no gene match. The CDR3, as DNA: TGTGCCAGCAGTTTACGACGGGACAGGAGTTTCCCGGGGGAGCAGTTCTTC. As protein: CASSLRRDRSFPGEQFF.

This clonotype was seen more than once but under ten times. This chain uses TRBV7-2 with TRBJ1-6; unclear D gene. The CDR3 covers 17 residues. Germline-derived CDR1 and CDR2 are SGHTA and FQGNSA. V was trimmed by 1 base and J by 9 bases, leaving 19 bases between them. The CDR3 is CASSLGSGARSTSPLHF. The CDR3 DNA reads TGTGCCAGCAGCTTAGGTTCAGGCGCCCGATCGACTTCACCCCTCCACTTT.

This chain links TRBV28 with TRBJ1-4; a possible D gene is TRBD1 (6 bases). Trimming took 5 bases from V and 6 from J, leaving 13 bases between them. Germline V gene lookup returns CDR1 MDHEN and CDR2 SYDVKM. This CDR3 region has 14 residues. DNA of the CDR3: TGTGCCAGCAGTCGTCCGGGGGGCGATGAAAAACTGTTTTTT. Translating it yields CASSRPGGDEKLFF.

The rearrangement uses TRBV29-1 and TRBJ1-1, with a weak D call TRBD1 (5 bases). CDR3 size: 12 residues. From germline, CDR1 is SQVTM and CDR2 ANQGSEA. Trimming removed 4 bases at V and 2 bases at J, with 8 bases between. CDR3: CSVATGNTEAFF. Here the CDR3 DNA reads TGCAGCGTTGCAACAGGTAACACTGAAGCTTTCTTT.

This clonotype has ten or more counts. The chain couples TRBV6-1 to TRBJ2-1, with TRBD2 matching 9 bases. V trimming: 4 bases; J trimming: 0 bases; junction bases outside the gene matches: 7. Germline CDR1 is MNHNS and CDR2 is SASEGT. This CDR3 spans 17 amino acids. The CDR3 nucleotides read TGTGCCAGCAGTGTAGGACTAGCGCTGAGCTCCTACAATGAGCAGTTCTTC. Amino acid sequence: CASSVGLALSSYNEQFF.

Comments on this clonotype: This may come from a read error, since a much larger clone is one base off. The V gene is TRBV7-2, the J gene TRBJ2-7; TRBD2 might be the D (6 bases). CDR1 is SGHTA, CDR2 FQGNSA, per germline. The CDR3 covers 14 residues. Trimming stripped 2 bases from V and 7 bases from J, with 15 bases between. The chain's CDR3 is CASSLRRGWDEQYF. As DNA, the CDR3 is TGTGCCAGCAGCTTAAGGAGGGGCTGGGATGAGCAGTACTTC.

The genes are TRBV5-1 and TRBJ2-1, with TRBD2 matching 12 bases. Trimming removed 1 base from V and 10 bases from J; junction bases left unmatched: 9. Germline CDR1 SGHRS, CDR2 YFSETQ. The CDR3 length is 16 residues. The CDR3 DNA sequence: TGCGCCAGCAGCTTGATTCTAGCGGGAGGGCCGGACGAGCAGTTCTTC. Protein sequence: CASSLILAGGPDEQFF. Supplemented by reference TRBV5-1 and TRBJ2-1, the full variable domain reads KAGVTQTPRYLIKTRGQQVTLSCSPISGHRSVSWYQQTPGQGLQFLFEYFSETQRNKGNFPGRFSGRQFSNSRSEMNVSTLELGDSALYLCASSLILAGGPDEQFFGPGTRLTVL.

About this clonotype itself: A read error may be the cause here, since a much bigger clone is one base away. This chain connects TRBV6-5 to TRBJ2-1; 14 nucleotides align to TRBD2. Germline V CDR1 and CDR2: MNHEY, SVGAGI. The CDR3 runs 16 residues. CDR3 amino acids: CASNYPGTSGSNEQFF. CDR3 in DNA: TGTGCCAGCAATTACCCCGGGACTAGCGGGAGCAATGAGCAGTTCTTC.

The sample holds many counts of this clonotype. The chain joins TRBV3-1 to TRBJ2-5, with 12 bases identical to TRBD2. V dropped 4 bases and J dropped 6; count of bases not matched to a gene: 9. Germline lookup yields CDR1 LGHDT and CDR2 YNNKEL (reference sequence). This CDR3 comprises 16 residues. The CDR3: CASSRRTSGNMKTQYF. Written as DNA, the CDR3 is TGTGCCAGCAGCCGAAGGACTAGCGGGAACATGAAGACCCAGTACTTC.